One TCR beta chain is described in this entry. These data come from a study of cytomegalovirus exposure and HLA in healthy donors. This CDR3 is built from 12 residues. Per germline, CDR1 SQVTM and CDR2 ANQGSEA. Amplification used 60 Vbeta primers and 13 Jbeta primers. The assay was immunoSEQ multiplex PCR, and TCRdb's table has in-frame clones only and misses some. The table has 200,000 or so clones, 70% to 80% seen once. The sample comprised PBMCs. The source of this sequence is a woman aged 30 to 39 in good health and CMV-seropositive. The chain employs TRBV29-1 and TRBJ2-7; D is unresolved. The CDR3 region has the DNA TGCAGTGCTGCTCGGTCAACCTACGAGCAGTACTTC. Protein product: CSAARSTYEQYF.